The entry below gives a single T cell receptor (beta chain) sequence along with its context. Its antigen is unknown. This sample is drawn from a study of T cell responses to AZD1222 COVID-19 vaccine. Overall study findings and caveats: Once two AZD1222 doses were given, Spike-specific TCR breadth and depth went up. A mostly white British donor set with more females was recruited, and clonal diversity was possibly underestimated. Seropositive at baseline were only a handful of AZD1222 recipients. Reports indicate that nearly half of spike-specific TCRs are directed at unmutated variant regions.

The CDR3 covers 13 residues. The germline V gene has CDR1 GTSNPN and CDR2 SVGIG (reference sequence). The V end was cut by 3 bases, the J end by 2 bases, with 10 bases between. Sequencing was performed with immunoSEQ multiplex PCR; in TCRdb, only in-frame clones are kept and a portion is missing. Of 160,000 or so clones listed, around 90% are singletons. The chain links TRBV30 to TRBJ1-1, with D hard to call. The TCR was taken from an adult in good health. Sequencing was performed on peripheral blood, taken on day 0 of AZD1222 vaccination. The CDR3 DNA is TGTGCCTGGAGGAAAGGGTCTAACACTGAAGCTTTCTTT. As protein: CAWRKGSNTEAFF.